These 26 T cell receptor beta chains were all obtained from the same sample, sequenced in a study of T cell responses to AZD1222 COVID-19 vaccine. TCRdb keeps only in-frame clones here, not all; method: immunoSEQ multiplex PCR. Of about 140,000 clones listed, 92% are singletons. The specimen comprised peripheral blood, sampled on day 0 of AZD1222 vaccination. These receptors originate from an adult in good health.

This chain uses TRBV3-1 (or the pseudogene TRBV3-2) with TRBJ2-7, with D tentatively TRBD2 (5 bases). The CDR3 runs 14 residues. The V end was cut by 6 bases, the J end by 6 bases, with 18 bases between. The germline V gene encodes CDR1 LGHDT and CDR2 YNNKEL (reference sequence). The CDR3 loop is CASRPREASIEQYF. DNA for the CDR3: TGTGCCAGCAGACCCCGGGAAGCTAGCATCGAGCAGTACTTC.

DNA of the CDR3: TGTGCCAGCAGCTACTTAAGCGGGGGGGCAAAGACCCAGTACTTC. Its translation: CASSYLSGGAKTQYF. This chain connects TRBV11-2 to TRBJ2-5; 10 bases align to TRBD2. J gave up 6 bases and V 4 bases, and 8 bases lay outside the gene matches. Germline CDR1 reads SGHAT; CDR2 reads FQNNGV. The CDR3 length is 15 residues.

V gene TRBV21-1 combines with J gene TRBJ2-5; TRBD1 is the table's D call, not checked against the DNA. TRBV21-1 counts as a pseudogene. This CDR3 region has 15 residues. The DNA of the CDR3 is TGTGCCAGCGAAGGACAGGGGGCGATTCAAGAGACCCAGTACTTC. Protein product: CASEGQGAIQETQYF.

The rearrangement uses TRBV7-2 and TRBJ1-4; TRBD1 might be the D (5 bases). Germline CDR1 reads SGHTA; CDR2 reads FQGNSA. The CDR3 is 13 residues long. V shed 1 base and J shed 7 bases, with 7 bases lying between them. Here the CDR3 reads CASSLGDGEKLFF. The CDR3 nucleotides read TGTGCCAGCAGCTTAGGGGACGGTGAAAAACTGTTTTTT. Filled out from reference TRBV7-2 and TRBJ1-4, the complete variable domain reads GAGVSQSPSNKVTEKGKDVELRCDPISGHTALYWYRQSLGQGLEFLIYFQGNSAPDKSGLPSDRFSAERTGGSVSTLTIQRTQQEDSAVYLCASSLGDGEKLFFGSGTQLSVL.

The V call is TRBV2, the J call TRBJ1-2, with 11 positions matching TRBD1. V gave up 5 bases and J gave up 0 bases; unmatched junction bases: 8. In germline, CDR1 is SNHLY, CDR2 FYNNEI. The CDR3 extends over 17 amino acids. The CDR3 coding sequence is TGTGCCAGCAGTTTCCCGGGACAGGGGGGGGCTAACTATGGCTACACCTTC. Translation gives CASSFPGQGGANYGYTF.

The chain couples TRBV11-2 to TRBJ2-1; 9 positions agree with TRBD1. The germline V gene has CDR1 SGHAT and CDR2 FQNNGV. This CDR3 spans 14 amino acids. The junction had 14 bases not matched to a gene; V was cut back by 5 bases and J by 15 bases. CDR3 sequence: CASSPERRDRDLFF. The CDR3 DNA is TGTGCCAGCAGCCCGGAAAGGCGGGACAGGGACCTGTTCTTC.

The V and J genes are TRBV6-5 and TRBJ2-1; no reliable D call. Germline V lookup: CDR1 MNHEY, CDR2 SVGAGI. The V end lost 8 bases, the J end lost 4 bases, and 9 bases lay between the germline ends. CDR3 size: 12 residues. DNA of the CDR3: TGTGCCAGCGACACTTATTACAATGAGCAGTTCTTC. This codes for CASDTYYNEQFF.

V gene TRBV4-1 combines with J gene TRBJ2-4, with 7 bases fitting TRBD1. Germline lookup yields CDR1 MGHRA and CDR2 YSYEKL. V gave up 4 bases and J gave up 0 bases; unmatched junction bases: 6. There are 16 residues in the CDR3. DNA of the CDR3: TGCGCCAGCAGCCCGCCGGGACAGATAGCCAAAAACATTCAGTACTTC. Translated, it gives CASSPPGQIAKNIQYF.

CDR3 nucleotides: TGTGCCAGCAGCTTATTTCAGGGGACCAATCAGCCCCAGCATTTT. Translating gives CASSLFQGTNQPQHF. The chain couples TRBV7-2 to TRBJ1-5, with D possibly matching TRBD1 (6 bases). Germline assignment: CDR1 SGHTA and CDR2 FQGNSA. The CDR3 contains 15 residues. V was shortened by 2 bases and J by 3 bases, with 11 bases between the two germline ends.

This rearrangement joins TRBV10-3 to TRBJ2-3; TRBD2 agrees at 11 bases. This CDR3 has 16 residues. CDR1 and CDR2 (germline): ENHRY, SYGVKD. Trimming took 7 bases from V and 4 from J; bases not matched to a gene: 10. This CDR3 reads CAINRLAGGPPDTQYF. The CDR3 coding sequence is TGTGCCATCAACCGGTTAGCGGGGGGGCCCCCAGATACGCAGTATTTT.

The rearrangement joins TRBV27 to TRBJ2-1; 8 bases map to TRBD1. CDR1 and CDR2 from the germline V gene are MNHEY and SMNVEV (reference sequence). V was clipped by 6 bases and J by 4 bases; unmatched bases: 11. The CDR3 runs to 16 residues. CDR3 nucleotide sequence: TGTGCCAGCAGCCGTTCGTGGGACAGGTTATACAATGAGCAGTTCTTC. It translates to CASSRSWDRLYNEQFF.

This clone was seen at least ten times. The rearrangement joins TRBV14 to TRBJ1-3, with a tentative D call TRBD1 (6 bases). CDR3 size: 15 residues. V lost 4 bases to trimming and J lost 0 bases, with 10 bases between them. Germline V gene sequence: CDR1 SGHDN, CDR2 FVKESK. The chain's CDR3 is CASSPRTVSGNTIYF. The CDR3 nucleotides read TGTGCCAGCAGCCCGAGGACAGTCTCTGGAAACACCATATATTTT.

In nucleotides, the CDR3 is TGTGCCAGCCGCCCCCAGGGTAGGGGCCAAGAGACCCAGTACTTC. It is translated as CASRPQGRGQETQYF. The genes are TRBV28 and TRBJ2-5; tentative D call: TRBD1 (5 bases). Trimming took 8 bases from V and 1 from J, leaving 17 bases between them. This CDR3 spans 15 amino acids. Germline values: CDR1 MDHEN, CDR2 SYDVKM.

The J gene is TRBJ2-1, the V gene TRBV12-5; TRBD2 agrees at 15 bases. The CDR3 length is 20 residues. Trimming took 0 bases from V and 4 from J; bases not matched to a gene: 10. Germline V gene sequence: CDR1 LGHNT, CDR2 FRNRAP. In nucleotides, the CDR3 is TGTGCTAGTGGTTTGGTCCGTTGGACTAGCGGGGGGGCCGTTTACAATGAGCAGTTCTTC. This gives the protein CASGLVRWTSGGAVYNEQFF.

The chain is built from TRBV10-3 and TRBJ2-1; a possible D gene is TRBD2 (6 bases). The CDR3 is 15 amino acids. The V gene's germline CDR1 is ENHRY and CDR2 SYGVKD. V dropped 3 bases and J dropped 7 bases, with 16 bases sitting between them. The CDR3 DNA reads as TGTGCCATCAGTGACGGGGGTATTCGAGGGAATGAGCAGTTCTTC. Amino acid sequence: CAISDGGIRGNEQFF.

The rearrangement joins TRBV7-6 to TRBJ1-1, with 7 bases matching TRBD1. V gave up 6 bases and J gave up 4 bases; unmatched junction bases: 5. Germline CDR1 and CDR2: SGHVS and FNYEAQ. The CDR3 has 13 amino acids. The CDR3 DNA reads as TGTGCCAGCAGACAGCAGGGGGGCACTGAAGCTTTCTTT. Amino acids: CASRQQGGTEAFF.

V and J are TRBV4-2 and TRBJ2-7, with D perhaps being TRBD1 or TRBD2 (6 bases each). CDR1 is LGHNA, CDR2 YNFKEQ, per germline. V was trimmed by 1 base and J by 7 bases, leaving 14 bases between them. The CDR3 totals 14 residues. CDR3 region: CASSQVGGEGEQYF. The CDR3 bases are TGTGCCAGCAGCCAAGTCGGGGGCGAGGGGGAGCAGTACTTC.

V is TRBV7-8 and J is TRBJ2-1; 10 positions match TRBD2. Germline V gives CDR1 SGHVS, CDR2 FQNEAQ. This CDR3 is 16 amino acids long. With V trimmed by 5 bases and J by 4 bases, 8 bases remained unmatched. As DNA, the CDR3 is TGTGCCAGCAGCCATGGGCCTAGCGGGAGTTACAATGAGCAGTTCTTC. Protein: CASSHGPSGSYNEQFF.

CDR3 amino acids: CASSHPGQGRVEAFF. The CDR3 DNA follows: TGTGCCAGCAGCCATCCCGGACAGGGAAGGGTGGAAGCTTTCTTT. The chain links TRBV3-1 (or the pseudogene TRBV3-2) to TRBJ1-1, with 8 bases identical to TRBD1. Germline V CDR1 and CDR2: LGHDT, YNNKEL (reference sequence). The CDR3 has 15 amino acids. The trim removed 3 bases at V and 8 bases at J, leaving 11 bases unmatched.

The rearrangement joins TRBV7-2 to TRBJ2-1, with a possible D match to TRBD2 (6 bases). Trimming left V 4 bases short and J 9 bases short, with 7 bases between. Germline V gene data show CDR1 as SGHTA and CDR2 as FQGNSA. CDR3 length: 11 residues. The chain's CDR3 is CASSSSVEQFF. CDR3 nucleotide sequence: TGTGCCAGCAGCTCTAGCGTTGAGCAGTTCTTC.

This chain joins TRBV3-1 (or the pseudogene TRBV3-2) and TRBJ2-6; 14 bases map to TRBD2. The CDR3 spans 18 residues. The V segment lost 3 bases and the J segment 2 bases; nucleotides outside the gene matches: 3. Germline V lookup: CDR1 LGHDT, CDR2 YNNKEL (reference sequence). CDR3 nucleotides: TGTGCCAGCAGCCAGAGACTAGCGGGAGGGCCTGGGGCCAACGTCCTGACTTTC. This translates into CASSQRLAGGPGANVLTF.

The CDR3 DNA is TGTGCCAGCAGCTTGGTAGCGGGGGGGCGGAACAATGAGCAGTTCTTC. This codes for CASSLVAGGRNNEQFF. V and J are TRBV11-2 and TRBJ2-1; TRBD2 matches 11 bases. Unmatched junction bases numbered 6, after V lost 3 bases and J lost 5 bases. The CDR3 is 16 residues long. CDR1 and CDR2 from the germline V gene are SGHAT and FQNNGV.

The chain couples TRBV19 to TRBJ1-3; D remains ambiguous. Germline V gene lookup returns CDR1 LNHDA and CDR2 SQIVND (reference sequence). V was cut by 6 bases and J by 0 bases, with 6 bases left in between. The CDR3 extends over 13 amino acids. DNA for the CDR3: TGTGCCAGTAGCATTAGCTCTGGAAACACCATATATTTT. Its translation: CASSISSGNTIYF.

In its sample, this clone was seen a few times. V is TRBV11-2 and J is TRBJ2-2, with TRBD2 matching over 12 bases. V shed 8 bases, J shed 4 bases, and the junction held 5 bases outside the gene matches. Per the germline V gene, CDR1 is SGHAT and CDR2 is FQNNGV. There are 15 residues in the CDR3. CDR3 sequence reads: CASATTSGGTGELFF. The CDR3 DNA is TGTGCCAGCGCCACGACTAGCGGGGGCACCGGGGAGCTGTTTTTT.

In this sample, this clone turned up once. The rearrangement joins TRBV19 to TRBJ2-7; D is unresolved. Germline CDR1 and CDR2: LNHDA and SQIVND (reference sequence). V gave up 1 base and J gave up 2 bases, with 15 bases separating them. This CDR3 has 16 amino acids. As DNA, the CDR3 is TGTGCCAGTAGTATAGGTACAGCCAACGGTCCCTACGAGCAGTACTTC. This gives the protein CASSIGTANGPYEQYF. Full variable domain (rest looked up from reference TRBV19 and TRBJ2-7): DGGITQSPKYLFRKEGQNVTLSCEQNLNHDAMYWYRQDPGQGLRLIYYSQIVNDFQKGDIAEGYSVSREKKESFPLTVTSAQKNPTAFYLCASSIGTANGPYEQYFGPGTRLTVT.

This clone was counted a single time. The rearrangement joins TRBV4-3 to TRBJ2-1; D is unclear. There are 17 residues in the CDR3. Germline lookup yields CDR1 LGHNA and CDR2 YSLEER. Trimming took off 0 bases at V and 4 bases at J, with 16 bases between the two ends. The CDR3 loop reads CASSQDWRRRTYNEQFF. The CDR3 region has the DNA TGCGCCAGCAGCCAAGACTGGCGGAGACGAACGTACAATGAGCAGTTCTTC.